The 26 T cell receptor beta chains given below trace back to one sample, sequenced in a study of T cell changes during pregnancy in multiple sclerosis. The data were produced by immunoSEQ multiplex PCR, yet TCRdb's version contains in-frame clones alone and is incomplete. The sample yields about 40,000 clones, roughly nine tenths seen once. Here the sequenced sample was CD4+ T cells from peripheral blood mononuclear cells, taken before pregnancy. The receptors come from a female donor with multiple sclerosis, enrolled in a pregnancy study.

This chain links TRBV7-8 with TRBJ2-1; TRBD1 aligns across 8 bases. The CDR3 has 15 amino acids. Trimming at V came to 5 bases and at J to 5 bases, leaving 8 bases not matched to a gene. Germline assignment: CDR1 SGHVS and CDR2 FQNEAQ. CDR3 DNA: TGTGCCAGCAGCCGGAGGGACAGGAGGAACAATGAGCAGTTCTTC. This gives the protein CASSRRDRRNNEQFF. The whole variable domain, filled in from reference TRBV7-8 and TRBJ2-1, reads GAGVSQSPRYKVAKRGQDVALRCDPISGHVSLFWYQQALGQGPEFLTYFQNEAQLDKSGLPSDRFFAERPEGSVSTLKIQRTQQEDSAVYLCASSRRDRRNNEQFFGPGTRLTVL.

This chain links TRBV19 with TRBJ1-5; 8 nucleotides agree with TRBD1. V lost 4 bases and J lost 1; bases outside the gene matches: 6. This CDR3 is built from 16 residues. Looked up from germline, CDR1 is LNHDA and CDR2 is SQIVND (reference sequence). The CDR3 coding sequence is TGTGCCAGTAGTACCTCCAGGGGGCGAAGCAATCAGCCCCAGCATTTT. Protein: CASSTSRGRSNQPQHF.

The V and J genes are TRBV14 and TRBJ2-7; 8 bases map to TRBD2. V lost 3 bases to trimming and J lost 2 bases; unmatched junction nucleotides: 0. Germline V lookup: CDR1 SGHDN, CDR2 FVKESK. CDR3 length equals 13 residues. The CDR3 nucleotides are TGTGCCAGCAGCCACGGGGGGGCCTACGAGCAGTACTTC. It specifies CASSHGGAYEQYF.

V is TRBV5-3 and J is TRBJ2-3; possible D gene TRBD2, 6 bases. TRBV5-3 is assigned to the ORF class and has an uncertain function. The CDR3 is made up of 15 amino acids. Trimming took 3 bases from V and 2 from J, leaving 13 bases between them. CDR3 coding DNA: TGTGCCAGAAGCTGCGGGGACCCCTACACAGATACGCAGTATTTT. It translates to CARSCGDPYTDTQYF.

This CDR3 is CASSEQTAGPSGNTIYF. DNA for the CDR3: TGTGCCAGCAGTGAACAAACCGCGGGGCCCTCTGGAAACACCATATATTTT. This chain connects TRBV25-1 to TRBJ1-3, with a tentative D call TRBD1 (5 bases). CDR3 size: 17 residues. Germline-derived CDR1 and CDR2 are MGHDK and SYGVNS. V lost 2 bases to trimming and J lost 0 bases, with 14 bases between them. Full variable domain (rest looked up from reference TRBV25-1 and TRBJ1-3): EADIYQTPRYLVIGTGKKITLECSQTMGHDKMYWYQQDPGMELHLIHYSYGVNSTEKGDLSSESTVSRIRTEHFPLTLESARPSHTSQYLCASSEQTAGPSGNTIYFGEGSWLTVV.

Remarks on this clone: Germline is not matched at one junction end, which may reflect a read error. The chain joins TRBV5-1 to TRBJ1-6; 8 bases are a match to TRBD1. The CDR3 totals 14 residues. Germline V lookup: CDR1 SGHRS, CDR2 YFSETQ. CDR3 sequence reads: CASSLDRVESPLHF. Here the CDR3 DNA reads TGCGCCAGCAGTTTGGACAGGGTAGAGTCACCCCTCCACTTT.

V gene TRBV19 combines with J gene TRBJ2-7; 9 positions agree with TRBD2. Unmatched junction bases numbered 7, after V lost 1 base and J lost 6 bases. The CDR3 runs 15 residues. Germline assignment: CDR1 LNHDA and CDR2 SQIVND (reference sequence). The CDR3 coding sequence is TGTGCCAGTAGTATAGTCGGCGGGAGGGCCTCCGAGCAGTACTTC. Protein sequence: CASSIVGGRASEQYF.

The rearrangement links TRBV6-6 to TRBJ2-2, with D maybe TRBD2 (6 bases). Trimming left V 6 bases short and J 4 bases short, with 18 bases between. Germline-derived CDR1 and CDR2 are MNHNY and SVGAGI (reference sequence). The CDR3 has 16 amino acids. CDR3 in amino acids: CASSPRDSPVTGELFF. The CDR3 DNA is TGTGCCAGCAGCCCCCGGGACTCACCAGTCACCGGGGAGCTGTTTTTT.

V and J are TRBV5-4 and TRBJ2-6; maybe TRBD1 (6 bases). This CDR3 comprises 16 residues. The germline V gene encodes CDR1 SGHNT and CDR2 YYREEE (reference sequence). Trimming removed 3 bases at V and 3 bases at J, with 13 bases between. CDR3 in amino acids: CASSSFTGNGANVLTF. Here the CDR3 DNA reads TGTGCCAGCAGCTCCTTCACAGGGAATGGGGCCAACGTCCTGACTTTC.

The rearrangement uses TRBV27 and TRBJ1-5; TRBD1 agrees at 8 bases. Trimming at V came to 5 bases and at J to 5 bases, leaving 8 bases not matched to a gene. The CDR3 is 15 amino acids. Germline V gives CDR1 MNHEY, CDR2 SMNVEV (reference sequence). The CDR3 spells CASSLMTGADQPQHF. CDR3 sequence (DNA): TGTGCCAGCAGTCTGATGACAGGGGCGGATCAGCCCCAGCATTTT.

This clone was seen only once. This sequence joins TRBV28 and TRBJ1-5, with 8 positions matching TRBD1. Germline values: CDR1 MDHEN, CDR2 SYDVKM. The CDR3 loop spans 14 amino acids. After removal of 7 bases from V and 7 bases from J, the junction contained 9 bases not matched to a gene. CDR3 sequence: CASNVGQGGQPQHF. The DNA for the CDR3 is TGTGCCAGCAACGTTGGACAGGGCGGGCAGCCCCAGCATTTT. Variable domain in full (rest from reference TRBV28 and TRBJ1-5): DVKVTQSSRYLVKRTGEKVFLECVQDMDHENMFWYRQDPGLGLRLIYFSYDVKMKEKGDIPEGYSVSREKKERFSLILESASTNQTSMYLCASNVGQGGQPQHFGDGTRLSIL.

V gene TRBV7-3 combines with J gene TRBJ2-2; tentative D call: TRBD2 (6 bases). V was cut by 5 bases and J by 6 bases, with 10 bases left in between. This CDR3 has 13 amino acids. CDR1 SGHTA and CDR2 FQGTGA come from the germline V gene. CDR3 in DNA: TGTGCCAGCAGCCTATGGGGGGCCGGGGAGCTGTTTTTT. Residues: CASSLWGAGELFF.

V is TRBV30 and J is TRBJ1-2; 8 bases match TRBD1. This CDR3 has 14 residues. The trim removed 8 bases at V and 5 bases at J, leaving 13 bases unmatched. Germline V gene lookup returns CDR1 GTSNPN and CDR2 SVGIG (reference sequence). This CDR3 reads CAGRMDRDGYGYTF. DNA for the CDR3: TGTGCCGGCCGCATGGACAGGGATGGATATGGCTACACCTTC.

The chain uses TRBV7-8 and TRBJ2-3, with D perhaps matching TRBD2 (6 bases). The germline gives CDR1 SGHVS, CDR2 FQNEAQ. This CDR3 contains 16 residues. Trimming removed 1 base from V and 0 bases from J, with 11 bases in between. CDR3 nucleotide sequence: TGTGCCAGCAGCTTAGTGTCGGGGGTTAGCACAGATACGCAGTATTTT. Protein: CASSLVSGVSTDTQYF.

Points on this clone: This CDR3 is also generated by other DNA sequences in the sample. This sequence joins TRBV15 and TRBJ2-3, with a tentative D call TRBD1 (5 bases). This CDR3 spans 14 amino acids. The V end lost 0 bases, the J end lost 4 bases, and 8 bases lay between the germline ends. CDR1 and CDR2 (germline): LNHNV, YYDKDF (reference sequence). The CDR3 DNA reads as TGTGCCACCAGCAGAGACAGGGCGGCAGATACGCAGTATTTT. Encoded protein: CATSRDRAADTQYF. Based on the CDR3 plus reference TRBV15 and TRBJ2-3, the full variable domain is DAMVIQNPRYQVTQFGKPVTLSCSQTLNHNVMYWYQQKSSQAPKLLFHYYDKDFNNEADTPDNFQSRRPNTSFCFLDIRSPGLGDTAMYLCATSRDRAADTQYFGPGTRLTVL.

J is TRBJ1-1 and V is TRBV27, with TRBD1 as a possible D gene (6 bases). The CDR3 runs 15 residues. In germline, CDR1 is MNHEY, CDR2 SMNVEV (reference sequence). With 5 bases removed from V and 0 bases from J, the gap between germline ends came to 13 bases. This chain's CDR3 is CASSNRDKLNTEAFF. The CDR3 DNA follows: TGTGCCAGCAGTAACCGGGACAAACTGAACACTGAAGCTTTCTTT.

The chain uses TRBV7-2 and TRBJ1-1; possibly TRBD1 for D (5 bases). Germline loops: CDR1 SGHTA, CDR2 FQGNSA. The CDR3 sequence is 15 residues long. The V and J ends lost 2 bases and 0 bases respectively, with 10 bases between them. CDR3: CASSLKAGMNTEAFF. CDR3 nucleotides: TGTGCCAGCAGCTTAAAGGCAGGGATGAACACTGAAGCTTTCTTT.

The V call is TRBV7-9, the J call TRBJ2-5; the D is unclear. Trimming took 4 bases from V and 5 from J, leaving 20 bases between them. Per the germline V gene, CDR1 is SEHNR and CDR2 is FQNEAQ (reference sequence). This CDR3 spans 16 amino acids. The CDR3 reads CASSSNPLRGAETQYF. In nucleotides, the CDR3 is TGTGCCAGCAGCTCGAACCCTCTGAGAGGTGCGGAGACCCAGTACTTC.

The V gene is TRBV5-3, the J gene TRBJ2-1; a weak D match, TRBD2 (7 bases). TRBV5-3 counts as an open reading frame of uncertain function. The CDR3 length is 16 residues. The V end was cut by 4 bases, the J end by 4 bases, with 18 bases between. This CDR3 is CARSPRGAESYNEQFF. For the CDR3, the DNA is TGTGCCAGAAGCCCACGGGGGGCGGAATCTTACAATGAGCAGTTCTTC.

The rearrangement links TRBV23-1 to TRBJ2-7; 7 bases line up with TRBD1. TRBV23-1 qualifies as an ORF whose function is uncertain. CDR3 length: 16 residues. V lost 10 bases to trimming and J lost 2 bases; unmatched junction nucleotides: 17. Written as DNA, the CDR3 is TGCGCCACCACTACAGGGGCCGGGATAATAACCTACGAGCAGTACTTC. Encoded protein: CATTTGAGIITYEQYF.

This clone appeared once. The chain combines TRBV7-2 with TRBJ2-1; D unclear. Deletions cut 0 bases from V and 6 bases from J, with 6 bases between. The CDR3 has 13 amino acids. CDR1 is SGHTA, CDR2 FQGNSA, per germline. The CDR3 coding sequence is TGTGCCAGCAGCTTAGCGAGAGGCAATGAGCAGTTCTTC. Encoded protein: CASSLARGNEQFF.

CDR3 in amino acids: CASSPNGGRGDTGELFF. The CDR3 DNA sequence: TGTGCCAGCTCCCCGAACGGCGGGAGAGGGGACACCGGGGAGCTGTTTTTT. The gene calls are TRBV18 and TRBJ2-2, with 7 bases aligning to TRBD2. Trimming removed 6 bases from V and 3 bases from J; junction bases left unmatched: 13. The CDR3 runs 17 residues. In germline, CDR1 is KGHSH, CDR2 LQKENI.

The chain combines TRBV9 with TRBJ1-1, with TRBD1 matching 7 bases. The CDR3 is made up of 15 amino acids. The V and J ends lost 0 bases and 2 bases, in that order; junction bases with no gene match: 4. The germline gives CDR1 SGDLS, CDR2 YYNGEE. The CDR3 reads CASSVEGQTNTEAFF. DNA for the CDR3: TGTGCCAGCAGCGTAGAGGGACAGACAAACACTGAAGCTTTCTTT.

The chain's CDR3 is CASSFSGQGNSPLHF. For the CDR3, the DNA is TGCGCCAGCAGCTTCTCCGGACAGGGAAATTCACCCCTCCACTTT. The V and J genes are TRBV5-1 and TRBJ1-6; 8 bases map to TRBD1. The germline CDR1 and CDR2 sequences are SGHRS and YFSETQ. V was clipped by 2 bases and J by 7 bases; unmatched bases: 5. This CDR3 has 15 amino acids.

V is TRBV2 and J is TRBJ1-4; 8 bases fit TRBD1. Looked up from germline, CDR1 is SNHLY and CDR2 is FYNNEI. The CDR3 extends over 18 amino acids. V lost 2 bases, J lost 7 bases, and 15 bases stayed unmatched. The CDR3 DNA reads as TGTGCCAGCAGTGAAATCAGTGGCGGGACAGGCCTGGGTGAAAAACTGTTTTTT. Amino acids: CASSEISGGTGLGEKLFF.

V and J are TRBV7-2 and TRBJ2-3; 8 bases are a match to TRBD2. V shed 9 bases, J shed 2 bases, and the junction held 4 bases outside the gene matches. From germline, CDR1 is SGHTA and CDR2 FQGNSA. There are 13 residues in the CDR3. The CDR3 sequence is CASISGNTDTQYF. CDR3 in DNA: TGTGCCAGTATTAGCGGGAACACAGATACGCAGTATTTT.